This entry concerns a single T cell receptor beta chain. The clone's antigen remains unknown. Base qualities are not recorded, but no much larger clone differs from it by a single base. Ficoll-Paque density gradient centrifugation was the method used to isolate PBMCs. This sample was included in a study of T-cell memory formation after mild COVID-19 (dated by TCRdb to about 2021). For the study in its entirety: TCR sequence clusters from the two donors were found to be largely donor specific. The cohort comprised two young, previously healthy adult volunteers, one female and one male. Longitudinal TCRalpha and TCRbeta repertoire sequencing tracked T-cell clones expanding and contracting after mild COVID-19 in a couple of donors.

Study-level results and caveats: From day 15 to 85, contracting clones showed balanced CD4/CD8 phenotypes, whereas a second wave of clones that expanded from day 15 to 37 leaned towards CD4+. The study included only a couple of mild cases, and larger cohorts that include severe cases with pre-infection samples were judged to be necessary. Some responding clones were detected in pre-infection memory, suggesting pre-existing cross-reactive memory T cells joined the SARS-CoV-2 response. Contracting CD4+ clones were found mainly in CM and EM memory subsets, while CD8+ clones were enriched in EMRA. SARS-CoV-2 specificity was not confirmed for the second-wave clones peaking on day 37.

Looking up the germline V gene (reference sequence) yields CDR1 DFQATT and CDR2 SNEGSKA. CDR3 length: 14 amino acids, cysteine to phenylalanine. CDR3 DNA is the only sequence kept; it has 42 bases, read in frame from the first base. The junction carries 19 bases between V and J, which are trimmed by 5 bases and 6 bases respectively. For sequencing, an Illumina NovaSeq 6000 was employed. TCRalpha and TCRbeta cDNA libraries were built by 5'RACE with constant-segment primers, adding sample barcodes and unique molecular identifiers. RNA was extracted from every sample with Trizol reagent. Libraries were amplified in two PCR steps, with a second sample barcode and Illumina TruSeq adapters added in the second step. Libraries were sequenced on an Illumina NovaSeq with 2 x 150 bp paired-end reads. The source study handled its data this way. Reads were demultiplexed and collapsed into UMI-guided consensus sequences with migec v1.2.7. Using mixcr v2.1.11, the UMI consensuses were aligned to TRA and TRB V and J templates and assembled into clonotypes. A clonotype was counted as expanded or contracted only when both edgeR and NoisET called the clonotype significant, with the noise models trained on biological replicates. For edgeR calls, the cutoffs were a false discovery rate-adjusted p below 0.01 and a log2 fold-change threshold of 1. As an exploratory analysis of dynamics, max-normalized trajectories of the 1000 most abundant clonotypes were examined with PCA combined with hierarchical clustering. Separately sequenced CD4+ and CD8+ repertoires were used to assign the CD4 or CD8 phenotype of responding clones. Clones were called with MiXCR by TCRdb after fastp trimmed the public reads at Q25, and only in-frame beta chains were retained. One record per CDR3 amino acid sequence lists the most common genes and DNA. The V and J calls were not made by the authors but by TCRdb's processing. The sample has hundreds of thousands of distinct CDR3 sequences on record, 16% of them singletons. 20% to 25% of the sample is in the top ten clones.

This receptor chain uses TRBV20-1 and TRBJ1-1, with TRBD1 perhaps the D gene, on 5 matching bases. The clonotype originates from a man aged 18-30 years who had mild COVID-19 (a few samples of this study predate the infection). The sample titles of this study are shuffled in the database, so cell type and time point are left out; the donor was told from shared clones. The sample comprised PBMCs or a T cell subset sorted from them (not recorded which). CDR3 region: CSAQGGSMKSEAFF. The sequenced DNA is TGCAGTGCTCAGGGCGGCAGCATGAAATCTGAAGCTTTCTTT.